This entry lists 28 T cell receptor beta chains sequenced from one sample in a study of technical replicates of blood from a handful of donors. This table comes from immunoSEQ multiplex PCR, and its TCRdb copy is limited to in-frame clones, with some not included. The sample comprises around 57,000 clones, about 97% of which are singletons, and 0.15% to 0.25% rests with the top ten. Sequences were obtained from T cells isolated from PBMCs. All receptors derive from a human donor in good health.

The V and J genes are TRBV5-4 and TRBJ2-1; 7 bases line up with TRBD2. Trimming took 4 bases from V and 3 from J; bases not matched to a gene: 7. Germline V CDR1 and CDR2: SGHNT, YYREEE (reference sequence). The CDR3 length is 15 residues. In DNA form, the CDR3 reads TGTGCCAGCAGCCTCCCTAGCGGCCTCTACAATGAGCAGTTCTTC. It yields the protein CASSLPSGLYNEQFF.

V gene TRBV10-1 combines with J gene TRBJ2-3, with D perhaps TRBD2 (5 bases). Germline assignment: CDR1 WNHNN and CDR2 SYGVQD (reference sequence). This CDR3 has 15 amino acids. Between the trimmed V and J ends, which lost 2 bases and 5 bases, there was a span of 14 bases. The CDR3 nucleotides read TGCGCCAGCAGTGAGACTAGTGGGGTCGGAGATACGCAGTATTTT. It codes for CASSETSGVGDTQYF.

The chain is built from TRBV9 and TRBJ2-7; D gene unclear. V shed 1 base and J shed 5 bases, with 13 bases lying between them. The germline gives CDR1 SGDLS, CDR2 YYNGEE. This CDR3 spans 14 amino acids. In DNA, the CDR3 is TGTGCCAGCAGCGTATTCAGGATGGATAACGAGCAGTACTTC. Protein sequence: CASSVFRMDNEQYF.

The rearrangement uses TRBV28 and TRBJ2-7; 10 bases line up with TRBD2. V shed 5 bases, J shed 2 bases, and the junction held 9 bases outside the gene matches. CDR1 and CDR2 from the germline V gene are MDHEN and SYDVKM. The CDR3 spans 16 residues. This CDR3 reads CASSALRAGGTYEQYF. In nucleotides, the CDR3 is TGTGCCAGCAGTGCCTTAAGAGCGGGAGGGACCTACGAGCAGTACTTC.

The V and J genes are TRBV30 and TRBJ1-6, with D possibly matching TRBD1 (5 bases). Germline assignment: CDR1 GTSNPN and CDR2 SVGIG (reference sequence). The CDR3 loop spans 16 amino acids. V lost 5 bases and J 6 bases, leaving 20 bases between the germline ends. Written as DNA, the CDR3 is TGTGCCTGGGACCGGGGGGGAAACCGGCGTAATTCACCCCTCCACTTT. It is translated as CAWDRGGNRRNSPLHF.

The chain employs TRBV14 and TRBJ2-5; D ambiguous. Per the germline V gene, CDR1 is SGHDN and CDR2 is FVKESK. The V end was cut by 4 bases, the J end by 4 bases, with 10 bases between. CDR3 length: 13 residues. The CDR3 DNA reads as TGTGCCAGCAGCCGAGATCGTTCAGAGACCCAGTACTTC. Translating it yields CASSRDRSETQYF.

This chain links TRBV4-2 with TRBJ2-5; TRBD1 matches 8 bases. Germline CDR1 reads LGHNA; CDR2 reads YNFKEQ. Trimming at V came to 4 bases and at J to 5 bases, leaving 9 bases not matched to a gene. CDR3 size: 15 residues. The CDR3 DNA reads TGTGCCAGCAGCCCCACAGGGGGGACTGCGGAGACCCAGTACTTC. Residues: CASSPTGGTAETQYF.

The chain joins TRBV13 to TRBJ1-3; tentatively, D is TRBD1 (6 bases). The ends were cut back, 4 bases at V and 5 bases at J, with 15 bases in the middle. Per the germline V gene, CDR1 is PRHDT and CDR2 is FYEKMQ (reference sequence). This CDR3 region has 15 residues. The CDR3 reads CASSSSGTRRNTIYF. The CDR3 DNA reads as TGTGCCAGCAGCTCAAGCGGGACACGAAGAAACACCATATATTTT.

The chain recombines TRBV28 with TRBJ2-7; 8 bases are a match to TRBD2. J was trimmed by 3 bases and V by 5 bases; bases with no gene match: 6. Germline V gene sequence: CDR1 MDHEN, CDR2 SYDVKM. The CDR3 sequence is 14 residues long. CDR3 coding DNA: TGTGCCAGCAGTAGCGGGAGCCCGAGCTACGAGCAGTACTTC. Its translation is CASSSGSPSYEQYF.

The chain combines TRBV2 with TRBJ1-1; D not certain. This CDR3 has 13 residues. CDR1 is SNHLY and CDR2 is FYNNEI in the germline V gene. The V and J ends lost 2 bases and 3 bases respectively, with 7 bases between them. This chain's CDR3 is CASSELEDTEAFF. In DNA, the CDR3 is TGTGCCAGCAGTGAACTGGAGGACACTGAAGCTTTCTTT.

The chain employs TRBV7-9 and TRBJ1-1; no definite D call. The CDR3 is 13 residues long. CDR1 and CDR2 from the germline V gene are SEHNR and FQNEAQ (reference sequence). V was pared by 1 base and J by 11 bases, with 14 bases between. The CDR3 DNA sequence: TGTGCCAGCAGCTTAGTAACGCCCCCGGAGGCTTTCTTT. Translating it yields CASSLVTPPEAFF. The full variable domain, completed using reference TRBV7-9 and TRBJ1-1, is DTGVSQNPRHKITKRGQNVTFRCDPISEHNRLYWYRQTLGQGPEFLTYFQNEAQLEKSRLLSDRFSAERPKGSFSTLEIQRTEQGDSAMYLCASSLVTPPEAFFGQGTRLTVV.

The chain combines TRBV28 with TRBJ2-1, with TRBD1 matching 10 bases. The germline V gene has CDR1 MDHEN and CDR2 SYDVKM. Losses at the gene ends were 4 bases for V and 3 bases for J; bases not matched to a gene: 9. The CDR3 is 17 amino acids. CDR3 in amino acids: CASSSEPGTGVYNEQFF. CDR3 DNA: TGTGCCAGCAGTTCTGAACCCGGGACAGGGGTCTACAATGAGCAGTTCTTC.

This chain links TRBV10-3 with TRBJ1-5; 8 bases align to TRBD1. The CDR3 runs to 15 residues. Per germline, CDR1 ENHRY and CDR2 SYGVKD. V was pared by 6 bases and J by 5 bases, with 9 bases of the junction left unmatched. The CDR3 nucleotides read TGTGCCATCAGGCAGGGGGCGACTCTTGATCAGCCCCAGCATTTT. Its protein is CAIRQGATLDQPQHF.

V gene TRBV10-2 combines with J gene TRBJ2-1; tentatively, D is TRBD1 (5 bases). CDR1 and CDR2 (germline): WSHSY, SAAADI. The CDR3 has 14 residues. Trimming removed 3 bases from V and 6 bases from J, with 12 bases in between. CDR3 DNA sequence: TGCGCCAGCAGTGACGGTAGCAGGGTCAATGAGCAGTTCTTC. Protein sequence: CASSDGSRVNEQFF.

The chain links TRBV6-5 to TRBJ2-3, with TRBD1 as a possible D gene (5 bases). Germline V gene sequence: CDR1 MNHEY, CDR2 SVGAGI. Trimming shortened V by 2 bases and J by 8 bases, and 20 bases separated the two germline ends. The CDR3 extends over 16 amino acids. CDR3 in amino acids: CASSYNPRPVQGTQYF. For the CDR3, the DNA is TGTGCCAGCAGTTACAACCCCCGGCCGGTTCAGGGTACGCAGTATTTT.

The chain combines TRBV6-5 with TRBJ1-2; D is undetermined. CDR3 length: 14 residues. The germline V gene encodes CDR1 MNHEY and CDR2 SVGAGI. V shed 2 bases and J shed 5 bases, with 12 bases lying between them. The CDR3 DNA is TGTGCCAGCAGTTACCGCCAGGCTACTTATGGCTACACCTTC. This gives the protein CASSYRQATYGYTF.

J is TRBJ1-1 and V is TRBV5-1; 7 bases are a match to TRBD1. This CDR3 has 13 amino acids. CDR1 and CDR2 from the germline V gene are SGHRS and YFSETQ. V was clipped by 4 bases and J by 1 base; unmatched bases: 1. The CDR3 reads CASSRDRNTEAFF. For the CDR3, the DNA is TGCGCCAGCAGCCGGGACAGGAACACTGAAGCTTTCTTT.

Note on this clone: At one end, the junction sequence differs from germline, possibly due to a read error. The chain has TRBV9 and TRBJ1-2; D might be TRBD1 (5 bases). The CDR3 totals 12 residues. Germline V gene data show CDR1 as SGDLS and CDR2 as YYNGEE. The CDR3 DNA follows: TGTGCCAGCAGCGGGCGGGGGGGAGGCTTCGACTTC. Translation: CASSGRGGGFDF.

This chain links TRBV5-1 with TRBJ2-7; D remains ambiguous. Germline assignment: CDR1 SGHRS and CDR2 YFSETQ. Trimming shortened V by 2 bases and J by 2 bases, and 8 bases separated the two germline ends. This CDR3 comprises 13 residues. The CDR3 spells CASSFNSPYEQYF. In nucleotides, the CDR3 is TGCGCCAGCAGCTTTAACAGTCCCTACGAGCAGTACTTC. The whole variable domain, filled in from reference TRBV5-1 and TRBJ2-7, reads KAGVTQTPRYLIKTRGQQVTLSCSPISGHRSVSWYQQTPGQGLQFLFEYFSETQRNKGNFPGRFSGRQFSNSRSEMNVSTLELGDSALYLCASSFNSPYEQYFGPGTRLTVT.

The V gene is TRBV5-1, the J gene TRBJ2-1; 7 nucleotides agree with TRBD2. CDR1 is SGHRS, CDR2 YFSETQ, per germline. V lost 4 bases to trimming and J lost 4 bases; unmatched junction nucleotides: 5. This CDR3 has 14 residues. CDR3 nucleotides: TGCGCCAGCAGCCCGGGGACTACTTACAATGAGCAGTTCTTC. This translates into CASSPGTTYNEQFF. Drawing the rest from reference TRBV5-1 and TRBJ2-1, the complete variable domain is KAGVTQTPRYLIKTRGQQVTLSCSPISGHRSVSWYQQTPGQGLQFLFEYFSETQRNKGNFPGRFSGRQFSNSRSEMNVSTLELGDSALYLCASSPGTTYNEQFFGPGTRLTVL.

The rearrangement uses TRBV28 and TRBJ1-2; tentative D call: TRBD1 (5 bases). V shed 4 bases and J shed 8 bases, with 17 bases lying between them. Germline CDR1 and CDR2: MDHEN and SYDVKM. The CDR3 contains 14 residues. The chain's CDR3 is CASSWLIQGGGYTF. The CDR3 DNA follows: TGTGCCAGCAGTTGGCTGATCCAGGGTGGAGGCTACACCTTC.

This clone was detected once. This chain connects TRBV2 to TRBJ2-7; D perhaps matches TRBD1 (6 bases). Trimming removed 3 bases at V and 4 bases at J, with 22 bases between. The CDR3 is 17 amino acids. Germline V lookup: CDR1 SNHLY, CDR2 FYNNEI. The CDR3 sequence: CASSDPQGFLGGYEQYF. In nucleotides, the CDR3 is TGTGCCAGCAGTGACCCCCAGGGGTTCCTAGGAGGTTACGAGCAGTACTTC.

The gene calls are TRBV2 and TRBJ1-1; 8 positions match TRBD1. Germline-derived CDR1 and CDR2 are SNHLY and FYNNEI. This CDR3 has 13 residues. J gave up 5 bases and V 10 bases, and 9 bases lay outside the gene matches. Written as DNA, the CDR3 is TGTGCCAATGTGAGACAGGGGTGGACTGAAGCTTTCTTT. Translating gives CANVRQGWTEAFF.

The chain's CDR3 is CASTGQLRFSGANVLTF. As DNA, the CDR3 is TGTGCCAGCACCGGACAGTTAAGGTTCTCTGGGGCCAACGTCCTGACTTTC. This sequence joins TRBV5-4 and TRBJ2-6, with D maybe TRBD1 (6 bases). CDR1 is SGHNT, CDR2 YYREEE, per germline (reference sequence). V lost 6 bases to trimming and J lost 0 bases, with 16 bases between them. CDR3 length: 17 amino acids.

CDR3 sequence reads: CASSLAGTASTDTQYF. DNA for the CDR3: TGCGCCAGCAGCTTGGCGGGGACAGCTAGCACAGATACGCAGTATTTT. The rearrangement joins TRBV5-1 to TRBJ2-3; 7 bases map to TRBD1. The CDR3 is 16 amino acids. Germline V gene lookup returns CDR1 SGHRS and CDR2 YFSETQ. The V segment lost 0 bases and the J segment 0 bases; nucleotides outside the gene matches: 4.

The V call is TRBV29-1, the J call TRBJ2-3, with 9 bases identical to TRBD2. V was clipped by 7 bases and J by 1 base; unmatched bases: 3. This CDR3 comprises 13 residues. From germline, CDR1 is SQVTM and CDR2 ANQGSEA. The CDR3 here is CSGERGGTDTQYF. In DNA, the CDR3 is TGCAGCGGGGAGCGGGGGGGCACAGATACGCAGTATTTT.

The V call is TRBV13, the J call TRBJ1-5; 10 bases map to TRBD1. The length of the CDR3 is 14 residues. V lost 5 bases, J lost 7 bases, and 5 bases stayed unmatched. The germline V gene encodes CDR1 PRHDT and CDR2 FYEKMQ (reference sequence). CDR3 loop: CASSTRDRGQPQHF. For the CDR3, the DNA is TGTGCCAGCAGCACCCGGGACAGGGGACAGCCCCAGCATTTT.

This clone was detected once. This chain connects TRBV7-9 to TRBJ2-7; D uncertain. CDR1 and CDR2 from the germline V gene are SEHNR and FQNEAQ (reference sequence). Trimming cost V 4 bases and J 0 bases, with 16 bases left between them. This CDR3 has 16 residues. The CDR3 region has the DNA TGTGCCAGCAGCTCTAGAAGTGGCAGCCGCTCCTACGAGCAGTACTTC. Protein sequence: CASSSRSGSRSYEQYF.